This T cell receptor (beta chain) was captured in a study of cytomegalovirus exposure and HLA in healthy donors. It was with 60 Vbeta and 13 Jbeta primers that the PCR ran. Method: immunoSEQ multiplex PCR; TCRdb's copy keeps in-frame clones and lacks some. The sample lists about 120,000 clones, around three quarters occurring once. CDR1 is KGHSY and CDR2 is FQNENV in the germline V gene. CDR3 length: 15 amino acids. This clone occurred once. Its cognate antigen is unknown. The germline gene is not matched at one end of the junction; a read error may be the cause. Study-level findings and limits: For cytomegalovirus status, the classifier reportedly gave diagnoses with high specificity and sensitivity. TCR beta V segments were, for the most part, productive about 87% or about 30% of the time in an earlier analysis. Later analysis suggested most CMV-associated TCR beta chains were HLA-restricted.

Sequenced input: PBMCs. The receptor was derived from a man aged 30-40 years in good health and CMV-seropositive. The chain uses TRBV16 and TRBJ2-7; maybe TRBD2 (6 bases). CDR3 region: CASSARDSGAYGQYF. CDR3 nucleotides: TGTGCCAGCAGCGCCCGGGACTCAGGAGCTTACGGGCAGTACTTC.